The entry below gives a single T cell receptor beta chain sequence along with its context. The data were obtained in a study of blood T cell repertoires in COVID-19. Study-level information: Samples of COVID-19 (acute and convalescent) were obtained from the United States, Italy and Spain. T cells, B-cell-depleted T cells, or PBMCs supplied cDNA or gDNA.

The CDR3 extends over 11 amino acids. Between the trimmed V and J ends, which lost 0 bases and 8 bases, there was a span of 4 bases. The germline CDR1 and CDR2 sequences are WSHSY and SAAADI. As processed by the authors: Cell counts per sample came from amplifying reference gene primers. Sequencing was performed with immunoSEQ multiplex PCR; in TCRdb, only in-frame clones are kept and a portion is missing. For V, J and clone size, that table is used; D and trimming come from the DNA. The sample lists around 400,000 clones; around 90% were seen once. The V call is TRBV10-2, the J call TRBJ1-2, with D uncertain. The source material was peripheral blood. The sequence derives from a man aged 40-49 years with acute or convalescent COVID-19. The CDR3: CASSESRGYTF. DNA for the CDR3: TGCGCCAGCAGTGAGTCGAGGGGCTACACCTTC.